This T cell receptor beta chain appears in the sequencing data of a study of cytomegalovirus exposure and HLA in healthy donors. The sample holds one count of this clone. CDR3 length: 12 amino acids. CDR1 is SQVTM and CDR2 is ANQGSEA in the germline V gene. The V gene lost 1 base and the J gene lost 4 bases, with 7 bases spanning the gap. The primer mix had 60 Vbeta and 13 Jbeta primers. Measured with immunoSEQ multiplex PCR; TCRdb has only the in-frame clones, and not every one. This table holds around 170,000 clones, roughly 78% found once. Sequences were obtained from PBMCs. V gene TRBV29-1 combines with J gene TRBJ2-5, with D unresolved. The receptor was derived from a woman aged 40 to 49 in good health and CMV-seronegative. The CDR3 sequence is CSVEGSRETQYF. For the CDR3, the DNA is TGCAGCGTTGAAGGTAGCCGAGAGACCCAGTACTTC.